What follows are 5 T cell receptor beta chains derived from one specimen sequenced in a study of T cells after yellow fever vaccination. A single record per CDR3 protein comes from TCRdb applying MiXCR to the 5' RACE reads. Altogether more than 95,000 distinct CDR3 sequences are present, 6% to 8% being singletons, with the ten largest covering 2% to 3%. The starting material was CD4+ T cells sorted from PBMCs, obtained roughly 10 days after the first yellow fever vaccination. The receptors stem from a young man who received the YFV17D yellow fever vaccine.

Notes on this clonotype: This may come from a read error, since a much larger clone is one base off. The V call is TRBV5-4, the J call TRBJ2-1, with 9 bases identical to TRBD1. The CDR3 sequence is 15 residues long. Per the germline V gene, CDR1 is SGHNT and CDR2 is YYREEE (reference sequence). The V gene end was trimmed by 5 bases and the J gene end by 4 bases; junction bases not matched to a gene: 7. In nucleotides, the CDR3 is TGTGCCAGCAGAGCGGACAGGGGCTTTTACAATGAGCAGTTCTTC. This translates into CASRADRGFYNEQFF.

This clonotype was picked up many times. J is TRBJ1-6 and V is TRBV5-1, with TRBD1 identical over 9 bases. V trimming: 4 bases; J trimming: 8 bases; junction bases outside the gene matches: 4. The germline gives CDR1 SGHRS, CDR2 YFSETQ. The CDR3 is 14 residues long. CDR3 region: CASSKGQGDSPLHF. The DNA for the CDR3 is TGCGCCAGCAGCAAGGGACAGGGAGATTCACCCCTCCACTTT.

This clonotype was recorded many times. The chain combines TRBV20-1 with TRBJ2-2; a weak D match, TRBD2 (6 bases). CDR1 and CDR2 (germline): DFQATT, SNEGSKA (reference sequence). V was pared by 2 bases and J by 7 bases, with 11 bases between. The CDR3 is made up of 13 amino acids. CDR3 nucleotides: TGCAGTGCTAGATCGGGGGTTGGCGGGGAGCTGTTTTTT. This codes for CSARSGVGGELFF.

In its sample, this clonotype was seen many times. This sequence joins TRBV5-1 and TRBJ2-2; the D is unclear. The CDR3 sequence is 15 residues long. The germline V and J ends were trimmed by 1 base and 0 bases, with 7 bases remaining between them. The germline V gene has CDR1 SGHRS and CDR2 YFSETQ. The DNA for the CDR3 is TGCGCCAGCAGCTTGAGGGCAGCGAACACCGGGGAGCTGTTTTTT. Residues: CASSLRAANTGELFF.

This clonotype has at least ten counts. J is TRBJ1-4 and V is TRBV6-5, with 7 bases lining up with TRBD1. Trimming took 2 bases from V and 5 from J; bases not matched to a gene: 8. Germline V gene sequence: CDR1 MNHEY, CDR2 SVGAGI. CDR3 length: 16 residues. The CDR3 is CASSYRMGQPNEKLFF. DNA of the CDR3: TGTGCCAGCAGTTACCGGATGGGACAGCCAAATGAAAAACTGTTTTTT.